The clone carrying this T cell receptor (beta chain) was detected only once. These data belong to a study of glioma-infiltrating T cells after dendritic cell vaccination. Primers: 60 V beta forward and 13 J beta reverse. Measured with immunoSEQ multiplex PCR; TCRdb has only the in-frame clones, and not every one. The table lists more than 95,000 clones, roughly four fifths of them singletons. PBMC sampling occurred before vaccination, two weeks after the third dose, and at progression. This material consisted of blood, taken before dendritic cell vaccination. The clonotype was recovered from a human donor with glioblastoma.

CDR3 sequence: CASSDDGGAPDTQYF. CDR3 bases: TGTGCCAGCAGTGACGACGGGGGGGCTCCAGATACGCAGTATTTT. This chain uses TRBV6-1 with TRBJ2-3; TRBD2 aligns across 8 bases. V was clipped by 3 bases and J by 4 bases; unmatched bases: 6. CDR3 length: 15 amino acids. CDR1 MNHNS and CDR2 SASEGT come from the germline V gene.